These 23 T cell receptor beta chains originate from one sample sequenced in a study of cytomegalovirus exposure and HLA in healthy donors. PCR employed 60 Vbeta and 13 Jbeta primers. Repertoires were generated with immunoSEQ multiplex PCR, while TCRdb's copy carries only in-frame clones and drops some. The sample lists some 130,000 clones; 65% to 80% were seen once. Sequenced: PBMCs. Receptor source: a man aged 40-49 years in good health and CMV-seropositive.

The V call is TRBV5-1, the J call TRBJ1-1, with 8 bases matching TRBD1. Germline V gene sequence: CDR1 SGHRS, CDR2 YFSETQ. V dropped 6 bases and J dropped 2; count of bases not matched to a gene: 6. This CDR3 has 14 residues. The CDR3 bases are TGCGCCAGCACCATACAGGGGGGTAACACTGAAGCTTTCTTT. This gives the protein CASTIQGGNTEAFF.

CDR3 sequence (DNA): TGTGCCAGCAATTTAGAGTCTGGAAACACCATATATTTT. Translation gives CASNLESGNTIYF. The V and J genes are TRBV2 and TRBJ1-3; D is undetermined. Looked up from germline, CDR1 is SNHLY and CDR2 is FYNNEI. With 7 bases removed from V and 1 base from J, the gap between germline ends came to 8 bases. This CDR3 spans 13 amino acids. Filled out from reference TRBV2 and TRBJ1-3, the complete variable domain reads EPEVTQTPSHQVTQMGQEVILRCVPISNHLYFYWYRQILGQKVEFLVSFYNNEISEKSEIFDDQFSVERPDGSNFTLKIRSTKLEDSAMYFCASNLESGNTIYFGEGSWLTVV.

Here the CDR3 DNA reads TGTGCCAGCAGCCCTGGGACAGGGGTGGGGGAGACCCAGTACTTC. It specifies CASSPGTGVGETQYF. The J gene is TRBJ2-5, the V gene TRBV5-6; TRBD1 aligns across 10 bases. The CDR3 length is 15 residues. CDR1 is SGHDT and CDR2 is YYEEEE in the germline V gene. Trimming cost V 4 bases and J 5 bases; bases outside gene matches: 8.

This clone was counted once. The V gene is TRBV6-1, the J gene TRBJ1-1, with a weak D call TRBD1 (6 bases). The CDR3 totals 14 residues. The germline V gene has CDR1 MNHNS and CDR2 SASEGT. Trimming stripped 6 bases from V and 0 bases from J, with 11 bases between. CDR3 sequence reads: CASRVDRLNTEAFF. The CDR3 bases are TGTGCCAGCAGAGTAGACAGGCTGAACACTGAAGCTTTCTTT.

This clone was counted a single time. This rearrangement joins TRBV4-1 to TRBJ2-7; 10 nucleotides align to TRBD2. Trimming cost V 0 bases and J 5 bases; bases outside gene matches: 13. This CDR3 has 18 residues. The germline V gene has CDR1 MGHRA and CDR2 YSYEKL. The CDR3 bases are TGCGCCAGCAGCCAAGAGAATAATGACCTAGCGGGAGTTGACGAGCAGTACTTC. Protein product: CASSQENNDLAGVDEQYF.

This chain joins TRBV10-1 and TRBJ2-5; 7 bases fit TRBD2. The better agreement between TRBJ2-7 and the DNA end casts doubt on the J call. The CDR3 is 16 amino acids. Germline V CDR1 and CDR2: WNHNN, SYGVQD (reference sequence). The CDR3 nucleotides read TGCGCCAGCAGTGAGTCTTTAGCGGGCCTCTCCTACGAGCAGTACTTC. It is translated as CASSESLAGLSYEQYF.

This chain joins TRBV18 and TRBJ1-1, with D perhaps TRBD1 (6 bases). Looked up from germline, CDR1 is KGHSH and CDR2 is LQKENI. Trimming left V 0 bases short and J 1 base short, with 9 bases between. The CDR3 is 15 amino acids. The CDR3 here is CASSPPAGENTEAFF. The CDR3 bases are TGTGCCAGCTCACCACCGGCAGGGGAGAACACTGAAGCTTTCTTT.

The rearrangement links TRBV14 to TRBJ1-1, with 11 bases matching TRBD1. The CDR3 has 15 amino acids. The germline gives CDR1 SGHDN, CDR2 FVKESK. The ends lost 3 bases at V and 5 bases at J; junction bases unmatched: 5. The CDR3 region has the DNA TGTGCCAGCAGCCAGGACAGGGGGCGGTGGACTGAAGCTTTCTTT. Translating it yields CASSQDRGRWTEAFF.

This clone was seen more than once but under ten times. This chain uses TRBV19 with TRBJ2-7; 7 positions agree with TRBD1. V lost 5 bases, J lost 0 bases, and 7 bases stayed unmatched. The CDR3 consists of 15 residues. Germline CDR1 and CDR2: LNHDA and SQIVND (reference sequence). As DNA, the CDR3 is TGTGCCAGTAGTCCCTCTGCAGGGGGCTCCTACGAGCAGTACTTC. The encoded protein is CASSPSAGGSYEQYF.

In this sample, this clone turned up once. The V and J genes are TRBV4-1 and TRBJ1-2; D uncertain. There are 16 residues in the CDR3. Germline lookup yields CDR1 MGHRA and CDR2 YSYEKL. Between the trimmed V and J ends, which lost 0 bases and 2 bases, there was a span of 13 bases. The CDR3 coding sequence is TGCGCCAGCAGCCAAGATACTAGATTTTACAACTATGGCTACACCTTC. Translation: CASSQDTRFYNYGYTF.

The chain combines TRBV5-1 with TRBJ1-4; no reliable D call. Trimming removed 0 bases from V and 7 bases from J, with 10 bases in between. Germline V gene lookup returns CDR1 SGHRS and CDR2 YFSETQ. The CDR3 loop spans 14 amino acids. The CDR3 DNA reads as TGCGCCAGCAGCTTGGCGGGGAATCGTGAAAAACTGTTTTTT. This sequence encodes CASSLAGNREKLFF.

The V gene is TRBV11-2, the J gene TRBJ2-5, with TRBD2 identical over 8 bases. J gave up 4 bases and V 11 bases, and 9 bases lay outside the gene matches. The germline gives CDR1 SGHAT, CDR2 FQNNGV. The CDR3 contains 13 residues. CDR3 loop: CASQRELGETQYF. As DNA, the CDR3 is TGTGCCTCTCAGCGGGAGTTGGGAGAGACCCAGTACTTC.

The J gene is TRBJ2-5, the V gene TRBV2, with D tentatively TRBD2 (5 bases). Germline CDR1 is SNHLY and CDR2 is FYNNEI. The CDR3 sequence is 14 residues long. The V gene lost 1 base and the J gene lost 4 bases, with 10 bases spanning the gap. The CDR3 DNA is TGTGCCAGCAGTGAAGAACTGGGGAGAGAGACCCAGTACTTC. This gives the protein CASSEELGRETQYF. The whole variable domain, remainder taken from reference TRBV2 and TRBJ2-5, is EPEVTQTPSHQVTQMGQEVILRCVPISNHLYFYWYRQILGQKVEFLVSFYNNEISEKSEIFDDQFSVERPDGSNFTLKIRSTKLEDSAMYFCASSEELGRETQYFGPGTRLLVL.

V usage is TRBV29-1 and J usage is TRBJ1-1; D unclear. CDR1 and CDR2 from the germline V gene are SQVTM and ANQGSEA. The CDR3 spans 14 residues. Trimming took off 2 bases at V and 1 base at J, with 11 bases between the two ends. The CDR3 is CSVEHQTGNTEAFF. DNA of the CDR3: TGCAGCGTTGAACATCAGACGGGGAACACTGAAGCTTTCTTT.

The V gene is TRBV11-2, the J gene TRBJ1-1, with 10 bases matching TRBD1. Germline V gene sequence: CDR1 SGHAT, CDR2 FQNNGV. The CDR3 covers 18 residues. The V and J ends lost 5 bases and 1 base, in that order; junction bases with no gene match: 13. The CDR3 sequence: CASSQLSWGQGRNTEAFF. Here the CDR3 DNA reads TGTGCCAGCAGCCAACTTAGTTGGGGACAGGGGCGGAACACTGAAGCTTTCTTT.

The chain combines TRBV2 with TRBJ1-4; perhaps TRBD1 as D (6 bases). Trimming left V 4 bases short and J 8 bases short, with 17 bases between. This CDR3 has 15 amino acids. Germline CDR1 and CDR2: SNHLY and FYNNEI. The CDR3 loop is CASSAQGGKGEKLFF. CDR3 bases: TGTGCCAGCAGTGCACAGGGTGGCAAGGGAGAAAAACTGTTTTTT.

CDR3 nucleotides: TGTGCCAGCAGGCAGAACGGGTTCTACGAGCAGTACTTC. Translation gives CASRQNGFYEQYF. The V call is TRBV7-9, the J call TRBJ2-7, with D hard to call. V lost 6 bases and J 3 bases, leaving 12 bases between the germline ends. This CDR3 is built from 13 residues. CDR1 is SEHNR, CDR2 FQNEAQ, per germline (reference sequence).

The CDR3 loop is CASSLVLPGNQPQHF. CDR3 in DNA: TGTGCCAGCAGCTTAGTCCTCCCGGGCAATCAGCCCCAGCATTTT. The chain is built from TRBV11-1 and TRBJ1-5; D uncertain. CDR3 length: 15 amino acids. Trimming pared 1 base from V and 2 bases from J, leaving 9 bases between. CDR1 and CDR2 from the germline V gene are SGHAT and FQDESV (reference sequence).

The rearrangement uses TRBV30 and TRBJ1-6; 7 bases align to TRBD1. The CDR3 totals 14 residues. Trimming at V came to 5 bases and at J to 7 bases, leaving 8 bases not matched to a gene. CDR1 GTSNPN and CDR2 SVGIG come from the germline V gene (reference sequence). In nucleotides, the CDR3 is TGTGCCTGGGCCAGACAGGGTAGCAATTCACCCCTCCACTTT. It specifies CAWARQGSNSPLHF.

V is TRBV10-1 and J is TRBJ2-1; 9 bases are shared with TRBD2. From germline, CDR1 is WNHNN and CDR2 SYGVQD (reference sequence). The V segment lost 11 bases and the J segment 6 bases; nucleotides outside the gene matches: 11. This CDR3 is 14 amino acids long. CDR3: CAAGASGTPNEQFF. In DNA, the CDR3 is TGCGCCGCCGGGGCTAGCGGGACACCCAATGAGCAGTTCTTC.

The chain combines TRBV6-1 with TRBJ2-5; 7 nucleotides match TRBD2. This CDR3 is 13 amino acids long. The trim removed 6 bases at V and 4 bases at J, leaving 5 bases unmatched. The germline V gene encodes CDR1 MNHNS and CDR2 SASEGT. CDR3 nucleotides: TGTGCCAGCAGCAGGGAGGGTCCAGAGACCCAGTACTTC. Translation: CASSREGPETQYF.

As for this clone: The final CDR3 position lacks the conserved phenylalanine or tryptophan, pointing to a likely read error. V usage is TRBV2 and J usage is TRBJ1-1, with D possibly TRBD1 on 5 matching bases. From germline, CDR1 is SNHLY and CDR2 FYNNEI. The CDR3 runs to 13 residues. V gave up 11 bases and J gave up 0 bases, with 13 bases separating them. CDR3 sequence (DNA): TGTGCCCTCGGCGGGGGAATGAACACTGAAGCTTTCCTT. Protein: CALGGGMNTEAFL.

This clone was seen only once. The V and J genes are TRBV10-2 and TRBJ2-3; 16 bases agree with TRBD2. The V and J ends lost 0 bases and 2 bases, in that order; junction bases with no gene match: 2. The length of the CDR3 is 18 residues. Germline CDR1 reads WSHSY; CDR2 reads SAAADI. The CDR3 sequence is CASSESGTSGRATDTQYF. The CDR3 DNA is TGCGCCAGCAGTGAGTCGGGGACTAGCGGGAGGGCCACAGATACGCAGTATTTT.